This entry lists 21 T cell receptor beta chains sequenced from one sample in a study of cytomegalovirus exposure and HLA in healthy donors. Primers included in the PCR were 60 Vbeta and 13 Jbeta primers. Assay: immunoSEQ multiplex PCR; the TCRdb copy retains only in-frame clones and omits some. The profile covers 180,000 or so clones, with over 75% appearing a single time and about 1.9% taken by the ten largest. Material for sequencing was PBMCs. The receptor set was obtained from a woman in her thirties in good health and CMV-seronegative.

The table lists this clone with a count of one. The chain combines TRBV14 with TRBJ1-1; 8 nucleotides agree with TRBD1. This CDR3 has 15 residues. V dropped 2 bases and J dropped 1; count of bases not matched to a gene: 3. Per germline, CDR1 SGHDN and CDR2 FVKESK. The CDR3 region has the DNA TGTGCCAGCAGCCAAAGGACAGGGAGGAACACTGAAGCTTTCTTT. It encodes CASSQRTGRNTEAFF.

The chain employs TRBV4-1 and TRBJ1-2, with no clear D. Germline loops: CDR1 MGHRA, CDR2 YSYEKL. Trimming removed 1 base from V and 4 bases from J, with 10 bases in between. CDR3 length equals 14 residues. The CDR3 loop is CASSQGLGFYGYTF. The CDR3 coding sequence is TGCGCCAGCAGCCAAGGTCTAGGCTTCTATGGCTACACCTTC.

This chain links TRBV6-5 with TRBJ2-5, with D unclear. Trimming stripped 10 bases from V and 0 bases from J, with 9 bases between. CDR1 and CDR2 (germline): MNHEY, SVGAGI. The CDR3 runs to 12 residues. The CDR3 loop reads CATGSYQETQYF. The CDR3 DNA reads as TGTGCCACCGGGTCGTACCAAGAGACCCAGTACTTC.

CDR3 in DNA: TGTGCCAGCAGCAGAGAGCGGGGGGACACGGGCGAGCAGTACTTC. Protein: CASSRERGDTGEQYF. The chain is built from TRBV6-6 and TRBJ2-7; 9 bases agree with TRBD2. The V gene end was trimmed by 6 bases and the J gene end by 6 bases; junction bases not matched to a gene: 12. Germline CDR1 and CDR2: MNHNY and SVGAGI (reference sequence). This CDR3 contains 15 residues.

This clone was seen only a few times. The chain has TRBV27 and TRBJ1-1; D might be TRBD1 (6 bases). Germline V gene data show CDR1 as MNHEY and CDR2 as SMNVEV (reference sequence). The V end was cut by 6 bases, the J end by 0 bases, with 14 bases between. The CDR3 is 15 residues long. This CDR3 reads CASSLGQSMNTEAFF. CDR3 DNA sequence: TGTGCCAGCAGCCTCGGACAGTCAATGAACACTGAAGCTTTCTTT.

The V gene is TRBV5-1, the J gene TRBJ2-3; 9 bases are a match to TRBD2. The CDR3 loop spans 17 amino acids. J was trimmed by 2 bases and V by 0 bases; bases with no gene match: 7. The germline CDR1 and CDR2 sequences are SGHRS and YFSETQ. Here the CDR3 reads CASSLAVAGAHTDTQYF. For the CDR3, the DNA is TGCGCCAGCAGCTTGGCCGTAGCGGGGGCGCACACAGATACGCAGTATTTT.

The DNA of the CDR3 is TGTGCCAGCAGCTTAGGGCGGGGGTTAACCTACGAGCAGTACTTC. Translated: CASSLGRGLTYEQYF. This chain connects TRBV7-8 to TRBJ2-7; TRBD2 aligns across 7 bases. The germline CDR1 and CDR2 sequences are SGHVS and FQNEAQ. The ends lost 1 base at V and 2 bases at J; junction bases unmatched: 5. CDR3 size: 15 residues.

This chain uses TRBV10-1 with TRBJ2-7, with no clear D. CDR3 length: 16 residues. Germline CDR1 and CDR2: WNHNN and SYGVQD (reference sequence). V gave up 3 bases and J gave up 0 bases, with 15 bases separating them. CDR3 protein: CASSDFGHTSSYEQYF. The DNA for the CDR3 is TGCGCCAGCAGTGATTTTGGGCACACGAGCTCCTACGAGCAGTACTTC.

CDR3 loop: CASTWTGRSTDTQYF. DNA for the CDR3: TGTGCCAGCACCTGGACAGGGAGAAGCACAGATACGCAGTATTTT. The gene calls are TRBV27 and TRBJ2-3, with 8 bases lining up with TRBD1. This CDR3 region has 15 residues. The germline gives CDR1 MNHEY, CDR2 SMNVEV (reference sequence). V shed 7 bases, J shed 0 bases, and the junction held 6 bases outside the gene matches.

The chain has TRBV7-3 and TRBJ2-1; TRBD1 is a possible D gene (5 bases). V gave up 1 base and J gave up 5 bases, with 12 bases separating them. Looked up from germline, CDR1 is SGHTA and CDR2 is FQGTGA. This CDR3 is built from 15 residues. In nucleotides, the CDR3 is TGTGCCAGCAGCTTAAGGGGCGGTATAAACAATGAGCAGTTCTTC. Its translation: CASSLRGGINNEQFF.

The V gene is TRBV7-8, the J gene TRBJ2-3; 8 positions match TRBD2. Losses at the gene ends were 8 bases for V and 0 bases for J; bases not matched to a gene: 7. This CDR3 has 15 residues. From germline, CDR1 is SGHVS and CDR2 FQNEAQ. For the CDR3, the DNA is TGTGCCAGCGGGGATAGCGGGGCTAGCACAGATACGCAGTATTTT. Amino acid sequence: CASGDSGASTDTQYF.

The CDR3 DNA reads TGTGCCAGCAGCTTAGGAGGTGTCCGCGTGAACACTGAAGCTTTCTTT. This sequence encodes CASSLGGVRVNTEAFF. The V and J genes are TRBV7-8 and TRBJ1-1; unclear D gene. In germline, CDR1 is SGHVS, CDR2 FQNEAQ. V lost 1 base to trimming and J lost 0 bases, with 12 bases between them. This CDR3 region has 16 residues.

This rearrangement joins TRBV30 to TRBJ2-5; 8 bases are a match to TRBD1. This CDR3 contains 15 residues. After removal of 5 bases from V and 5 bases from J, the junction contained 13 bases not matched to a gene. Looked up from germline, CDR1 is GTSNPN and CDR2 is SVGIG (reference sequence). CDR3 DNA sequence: TGTGCCTGGGGACCAGGGACAGGCAAAGGGGAGACCCAGTACTTC. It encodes CAWGPGTGKGETQYF.

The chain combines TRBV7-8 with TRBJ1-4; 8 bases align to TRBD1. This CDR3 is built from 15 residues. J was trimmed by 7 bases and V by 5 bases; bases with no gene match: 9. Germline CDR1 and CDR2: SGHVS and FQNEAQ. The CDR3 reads CASSRYRGAGEKLFF. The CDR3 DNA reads TGTGCCAGCAGCCGCTACAGGGGGGCAGGTGAAAAACTGTTTTTT.

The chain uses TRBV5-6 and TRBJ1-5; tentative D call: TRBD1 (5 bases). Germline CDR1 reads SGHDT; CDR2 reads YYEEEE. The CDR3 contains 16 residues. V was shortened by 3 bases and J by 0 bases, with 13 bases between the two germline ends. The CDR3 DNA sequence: TGTGCCAGCAGCTATGGGGCTTACTATAGCAATCAGCCCCAGCATTTT. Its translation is CASSYGAYYSNQPQHF.

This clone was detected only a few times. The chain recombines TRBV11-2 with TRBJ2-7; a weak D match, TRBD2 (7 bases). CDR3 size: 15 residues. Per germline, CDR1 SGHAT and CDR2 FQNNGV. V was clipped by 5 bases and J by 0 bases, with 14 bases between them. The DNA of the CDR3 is TGTGCCAGCAGCCCTGGGGGGGGCAGCTCCTACGAGCAGTACTTC. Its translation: CASSPGGGSSYEQYF.

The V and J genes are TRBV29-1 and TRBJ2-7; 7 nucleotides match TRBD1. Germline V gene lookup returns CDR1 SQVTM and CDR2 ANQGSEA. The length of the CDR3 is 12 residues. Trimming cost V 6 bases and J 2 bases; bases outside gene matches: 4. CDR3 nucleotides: TGCAGCGTCGGGACAGTAGCCTACGAGCAGTACTTC. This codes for CSVGTVAYEQYF.

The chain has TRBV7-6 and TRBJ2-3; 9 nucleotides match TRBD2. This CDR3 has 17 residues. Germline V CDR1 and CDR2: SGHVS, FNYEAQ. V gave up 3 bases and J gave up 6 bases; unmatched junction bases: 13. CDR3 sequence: CASSLPRGGGASDTQYF. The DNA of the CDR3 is TGTGCCAGCAGCTTGCCCAGGGGCGGGGGGGCCTCCGATACGCAGTATTTT. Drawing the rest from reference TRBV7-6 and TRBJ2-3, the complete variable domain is GAGVSQSPRYKVTKRGQDVALRCDPISGHVSLYWYRQALGQGPEFLTYFNYEAQQDKSGLPNDRFSAERPEGSISTLTIQRTEQRDSAMYRCASSLPRGGGASDTQYFGPGTRLTVL.

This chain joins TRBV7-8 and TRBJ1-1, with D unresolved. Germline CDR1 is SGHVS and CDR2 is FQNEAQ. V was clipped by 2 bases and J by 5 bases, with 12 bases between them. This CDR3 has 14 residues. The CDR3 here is CASSLLGVYTEAFF. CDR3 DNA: TGTGCCAGCAGCTTACTCGGTGTATATACTGAAGCTTTCTTT. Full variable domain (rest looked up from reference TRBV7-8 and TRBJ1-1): GAGVSQSPRYKVAKRGQDVALRCDPISGHVSLFWYQQALGQGPEFLTYFQNEAQLDKSGLPSDRFFAERPEGSVSTLKIQRTQQEDSAVYLCASSLLGVYTEAFFGQGTRLTVV.

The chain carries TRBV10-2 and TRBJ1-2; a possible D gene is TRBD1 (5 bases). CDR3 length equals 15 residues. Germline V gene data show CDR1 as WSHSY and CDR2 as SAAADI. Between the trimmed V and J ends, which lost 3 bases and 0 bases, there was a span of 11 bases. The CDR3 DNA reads TGCGCCAGCAGTGAAAATGCAGGGACTAACTATGGCTACACCTTC. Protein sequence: CASSENAGTNYGYTF.

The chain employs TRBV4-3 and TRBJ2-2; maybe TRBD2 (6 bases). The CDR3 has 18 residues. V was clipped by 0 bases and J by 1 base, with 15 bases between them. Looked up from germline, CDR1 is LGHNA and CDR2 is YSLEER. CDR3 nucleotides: TGCGCCAGCAGCCAAGAACCAATAGCGGACTGGAACACCGGGGAGCTGTTTTTT. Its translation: CASSQEPIADWNTGELFF.